This T cell receptor beta chain was sequenced during a study of T cell changes during pregnancy in multiple sclerosis. Generated by immunoSEQ multiplex PCR, the TCRdb table keeps only in-frame clones and is missing some. The data show around 110,000 clones, about 90% seen once. The length of the CDR3 is 15 residues. CDR1 LGHNA and CDR2 YNFKEQ come from the germline V gene. V was shortened by 0 bases and J by 0 bases, with 6 bases between the two germline ends. J is TRBJ2-1 and V is TRBV4-2; D is unclear. The TCR originated in a female donor in good health, enrolled as a control in a pregnancy study. Sequenced here: peripheral blood, sampled in the third trimester of pregnancy. The DNA of the CDR3 is TGTGCCAGCAGCCAAGACCCAGACTCCTACAATGAGCAGTTCTTC. It is translated as CASSQDPDSYNEQFF.